These 26 T cell receptor beta chains share one sample of origin, sequenced in a study of identical twins. TCRdb processed the 5' RACE reads anew with MiXCR; each CDR3 protein has one entry. The repertoire has under 800,000 distinct CDR3 sequences, 21% of them found once; the top ten carry around 4.4%. The same data also contributed to another study, on T cells expressing NK-cell markers.

Material for sequencing was PBMCs. The source is a woman under 30 in good health.

The chain is built from TRBV24-1 and TRBJ2-1; tentative D call: TRBD1 (5 bases). The V and J ends lost 1 base and 6 bases respectively, with 6 bases between them. The CDR3 loop spans 13 amino acids. Germline CDR1 KGHDR, CDR2 SFDVKD. This CDR3 reads CATSDLRGNEQFF. CDR3 in DNA: TGTGCCACCAGTGATTTAAGGGGCAATGAGCAGTTCTTC.

In this sample, this clonotype turned up a few times. One end of the junction does not line up with germline, which may come from a read error. The chain employs TRBV20-1 and TRBJ2-5; no firm D call. Germline CDR1 is DFQATT and CDR2 is SNEGSKA (reference sequence). The CDR3 runs 11 residues. CDR3 DNA sequence: TGCAGTGCTGGAGAGTTGAAGACCCAGTACTTC. This gives the protein CSAGELKTQYF.

The rearrangement uses TRBV20-1 and TRBJ2-1; D is possibly TRBD2 (7 bases). The V end was cut by 3 bases, the J end by 8 bases, with 23 bases between. The V gene's germline CDR1 is DFQATT and CDR2 SNEGSKA (reference sequence). CDR3 length: 16 amino acids. The CDR3 spells CSASEWGGGEGYEQFF. Written as DNA, the CDR3 is TGCAGTGCTAGCGAGTGGGGGGGCGGCGAGGGCTATGAGCAGTTCTTC.

A word on this clonotype: Sequence at one end of the junction differs from germline and may be a read error. V gene TRBV12-3 or TRBV12-4 combines with J gene TRBJ2-7, with a weak D call TRBD2 (6 bases). The CDR3 is made up of 11 amino acids. The CDR3: CASSLAQVLDF. Written as DNA, the CDR3 is TGTGCCAGCAGCCTAGCGCAGGTTCTGGACTTC.

The chain is built from TRBV3-1 and TRBJ2-3; D is unresolved. The CDR3 is 13 amino acids. CDR1 is LGHDT, CDR2 YNNKEL, per germline (reference sequence). V lost 3 bases and J lost 10, with 14 bases in between. CDR3 loop: CASSQTLAVPQYF. The CDR3 DNA follows: TGTGCCAGCAGCCAGACTTTAGCAGTCCCGCAGTATTTT.

This chain joins TRBV10-3 and TRBJ1-5; tentative D call: TRBD1 (6 bases). The germline CDR1 and CDR2 sequences are ENHRY and SYGVKD. This CDR3 region has 14 residues. V was shortened by 11 bases and J by 7 bases, with 21 bases between the two germline ends. This CDR3 is CALPGDKGRQPQHF. The CDR3 coding sequence is TGTGCCCTCCCCGGGGACAAAGGCAGGCAGCCCCAGCATTTT.

This sequence joins TRBV12-3 or TRBV12-4 and TRBJ1-1, with 8 bases matching TRBD1. The CDR3 sequence is 15 residues long. V was pared by 3 bases and J by 4 bases, with 7 bases of the junction left unmatched. The CDR3 spells CASSFAQGAGTEAFF. In DNA, the CDR3 is TGTGCCAGCAGTTTCGCCCAGGGGGCTGGCACTGAAGCTTTCTTT.

This chain links TRBV24-1 with TRBJ2-1, with D unresolved. This CDR3 contains 17 residues. The V gene's germline CDR1 is KGHDR and CDR2 SFDVKD. With 2 bases removed from V and 6 bases from J, the gap between germline ends came to 19 bases. Written as DNA, the CDR3 is TGTGCCACCAGTGATTCCCGTGGCGTGGGAATTGGCAATGAGCAGTTCTTC. Residues: CATSDSRGVGIGNEQFF.

This clonotype occurred a few times. V usage is TRBV12-3 or TRBV12-4 and J usage is TRBJ2-3; 8 bases match TRBD2. J lost 1 base, V lost 0 bases, and 3 bases had no gene match. CDR3 length: 16 residues. CDR3 nucleotide sequence: TGTGCCAGCAGTTTAGCCCCCGGGGGGGGCACAGATACGCAGTATTTT. It encodes CASSLAPGGGTDTQYF.

The chain carries TRBV10-1 and TRBJ2-7; D call uncertain. Germline loops: CDR1 WNHNN, CDR2 SYGVQD (reference sequence). This CDR3 comprises 15 residues. Trimming left V 5 bases short and J 5 bases short, with 19 bases between. CDR3 sequence: CASSTTVGPPHEQYF. The CDR3 nucleotides read TGCGCCAGCAGTACAACAGTCGGGCCTCCCCACGAGCAGTACTTC.

J is TRBJ2-7 and V is TRBV12-3 or TRBV12-4, with 13 positions matching TRBD2. Trimming took 3 bases from V and 6 from J; bases not matched to a gene: 5. This CDR3 is 15 amino acids long. The CDR3 DNA follows: TGTGCCAGCAGTTTCACTAGCGGGGGGGCGGGCGAGCAGTACTTC. It translates to CASSFTSGGAGEQYF.

The chain is built from TRBV30 and TRBJ1-5; weak D call: TRBD1 (5 bases). Germline V lookup: CDR1 GTSNPN, CDR2 SVGIG (reference sequence). The CDR3 is 15 residues long. Trimming removed 1 base from V and 8 bases from J, with 18 bases in between. Written as DNA, the CDR3 is TGTGCCTGGAGTGCGTTTGGGGCCGGGGAGGAGCCCCAGCATTTT. This translates into CAWSAFGAGEEPQHF.

This clonotype occurred a few times. CDR3 bases: TGCAGCGTCGGCGACAGGAACAATTCACCCCTCCACTTT. It is translated as CSVGDRNNSPLHF. The V gene is TRBV29-1, the J gene TRBJ1-6, with D possibly being TRBD1 (6 bases). Per germline, CDR1 SQVTM and CDR2 ANQGSEA. Trimming cost V 6 bases and J 7 bases, with 13 bases left between them. The CDR3 loop spans 13 amino acids.

This clonotype occurred many times. The V call is TRBV5-1, the J call TRBJ2-7; D call uncertain. The CDR3 spans 15 residues. The V gene lost 0 bases and the J gene lost 2 bases, with 12 bases spanning the gap. The germline V gene encodes CDR1 SGHRS and CDR2 YFSETQ. CDR3 sequence (DNA): TGCGCCAGCAGCTTGGAGGCAGGCGCAACCTACGAGCAGTACTTC. It codes for CASSLEAGATYEQYF.

V and J are TRBV12-5 and TRBJ2-5; tentatively, D is TRBD1 (6 bases). CDR3 length equals 13 residues. V was clipped by 4 bases and J by 1 base, with 7 bases between them. Germline CDR1 reads LGHNT; CDR2 reads FRNRAP. The DNA of the CDR3 is TGTGCTAGTGGTTCGGACAGCCAAGAGACCCAGTACTTC. Translated, it gives CASGSDSQETQYF.

This clonotype was picked up many times. The J gene is TRBJ2-3, the V gene TRBV12-3 or TRBV12-4; unclear D gene. The ends were cut back, 3 bases at V and 6 bases at J, with 4 bases in the middle. This CDR3 region has 11 residues. The CDR3 protein is CASSFLDTQYF. The CDR3 DNA follows: TGTGCCAGCAGTTTCCTTGATACGCAGTATTTT.

The V gene is TRBV6-5, the J gene TRBJ1-5; D not resolved. Trimming stripped 3 bases from V and 6 bases from J, with 9 bases between. Germline V gene lookup returns CDR1 MNHEY and CDR2 SVGAGI. The CDR3 length is 13 residues. For the CDR3, the DNA is TGTGCCAGCAGTTATATTCCAGGTCAGCCCCAGCATTTT. Protein sequence: CASSYIPGQPQHF.

CDR3 sequence (DNA): TGTGCCAGCAGCTTGTGGCAGACCAAAAACATTCAGTACTTC. It encodes CASSLWQTKNIQYF. V gene TRBV7-9 combines with J gene TRBJ2-4; no reliable D call. Germline V gene data show CDR1 as SEHNR and CDR2 as FQNEAQ (reference sequence). The CDR3 is 14 amino acids. V was shortened by 3 bases and J by 2 bases, with 8 bases between the two germline ends.

The chain employs TRBV5-1 and TRBJ2-5; either TRBD1 or TRBD2 may supply D (5 bases each). CDR1 and CDR2 from the germline V gene are SGHRS and YFSETQ. Between the trimmed V and J ends, which lost 0 bases and 2 bases, there was a span of 14 bases. CDR3 length: 16 amino acids. The CDR3 reads CASSLVGTLGQETQYF. Here the CDR3 DNA reads TGCGCCAGCAGCTTGGTAGGGACGCTAGGGCAAGAGACCCAGTACTTC.

Only a few counts were recorded for this clonotype. The rearrangement links TRBV5-1 to TRBJ1-4, with D unclear. Trimming cost V 4 bases and J 0 bases, with 10 bases left between them. This CDR3 is built from 15 residues. From germline, CDR1 is SGHRS and CDR2 YFSETQ. CDR3 DNA: TGCGCCAGCAGCCCCGTTGATGCAACTAATGAAAAACTGTTTTTT. It is translated as CASSPVDATNEKLFF.

The chain combines TRBV27 with TRBJ2-5, with 9 positions matching TRBD2. The V segment lost 8 bases and the J segment 0 bases; nucleotides outside the gene matches: 1. Germline V gene lookup returns CDR1 MNHEY and CDR2 SMNVEV (reference sequence). This CDR3 has 13 residues. DNA for the CDR3: TGTGCCAGCGGGACTAGCCACCAAGAGACCCAGTACTTC. Its translation: CASGTSHQETQYF.

The table lists this clonotype with a few counts. The DNA of the CDR3 is TGTGCCACCAGCAGAGAGGGGATCTCAGATACGCAGTATTTT. Translating it yields CATSREGISDTQYF. The chain recombines TRBV15 with TRBJ2-3, with D hard to call. Germline CDR1 LNHNV, CDR2 YYDKDF (reference sequence). The CDR3 consists of 14 residues. Trimming removed 0 bases from V and 4 bases from J, with 8 bases in between.

This clonotype was picked up a small number of times. The rearrangement joins TRBV6-6 to TRBJ1-5, with D possibly matching TRBD1 (5 bases). Germline V gives CDR1 MNHNY, CDR2 SVGAGI (reference sequence). The CDR3 has 11 residues. V was shortened by 4 bases and J by 7 bases, with 5 bases between the two germline ends. DNA for the CDR3: TGTGCCAGCAGTTGGGGGCAGCCCCAGCATTTT. Translated, it gives CASSWGQPQHF.

CDR3 sequence reads: CAINPGRGEQYF. DNA of the CDR3: TGTGCCATTAACCCCGGGCGTGGCGAGCAGTACTTC. The chain couples TRBV5-3 to TRBJ2-7; no clear D gene. TRBV5-3 is noted as an ORF with a role that remains uncertain. Trimming left V 9 bases short and J 6 bases short, with 16 bases between. The CDR3 totals 12 residues.

The V gene is TRBV20-1, the J gene TRBJ2-7; possible D gene TRBD2, 5 bases. CDR3 length: 17 amino acids. In germline, CDR1 is DFQATT, CDR2 SNEGSKA (reference sequence). V lost 2 bases and J lost 3, with 23 bases in between. CDR3 residues: CSARKVGESALYYEQYF. The CDR3, as DNA: TGCAGTGCTAGAAAGGTCGGGGAGTCCGCCCTATACTACGAGCAGTACTTC.

This chain connects TRBV4-1 to TRBJ1-2, with 7 nucleotides matching TRBD1. The CDR3 covers 15 residues. V was clipped by 9 bases and J by 8 bases; unmatched bases: 18. In germline, CDR1 is MGHRA, CDR2 YSYEKL. For the CDR3, the DNA is TGCGCCAGTAAGAAGGACAGTCAGGGGGAATGGGGCTACACCTTC. Translated, it gives CASKKDSQGEWGYTF.